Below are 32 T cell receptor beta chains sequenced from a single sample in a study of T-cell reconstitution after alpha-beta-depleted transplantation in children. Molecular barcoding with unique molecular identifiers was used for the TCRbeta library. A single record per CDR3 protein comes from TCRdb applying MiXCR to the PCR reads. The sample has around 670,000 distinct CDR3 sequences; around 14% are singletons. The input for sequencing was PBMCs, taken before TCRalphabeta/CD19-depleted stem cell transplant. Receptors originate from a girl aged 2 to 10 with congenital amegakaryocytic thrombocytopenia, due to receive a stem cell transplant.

This chain's CDR3 is CASSREVAGHYNEQFF. In DNA, the CDR3 is TGTGCCAGCAGTCGGGAGGTAGCGGGACATTACAATGAGCAGTTCTTC. The chain combines TRBV12-3 or TRBV12-4 with TRBJ2-1, with 8 positions matching TRBD2. V lost 5 bases to trimming and J lost 4 bases; unmatched junction nucleotides: 10. The CDR3 is 16 residues long.

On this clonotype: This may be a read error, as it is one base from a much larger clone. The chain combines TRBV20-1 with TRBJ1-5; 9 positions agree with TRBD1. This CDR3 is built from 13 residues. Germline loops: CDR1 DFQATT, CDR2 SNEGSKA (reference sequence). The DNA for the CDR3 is TGCAGAGCTAGAGCCCTGGGGGACAGGGCCCAGCATTTT. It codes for CRARALGDRAQHF.

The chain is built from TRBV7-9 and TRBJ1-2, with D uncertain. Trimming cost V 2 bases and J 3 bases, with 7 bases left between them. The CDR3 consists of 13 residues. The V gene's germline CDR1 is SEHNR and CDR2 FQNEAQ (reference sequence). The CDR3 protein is CASSLQSDYGYTF. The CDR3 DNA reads TGTGCCAGCAGCTTACAGTCGGACTATGGCTACACCTTC.

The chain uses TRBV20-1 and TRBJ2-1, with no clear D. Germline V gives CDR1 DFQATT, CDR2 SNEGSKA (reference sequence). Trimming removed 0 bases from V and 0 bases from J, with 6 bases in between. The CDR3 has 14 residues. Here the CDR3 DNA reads TGCAGTGCTAGAGATCCGAACTCCTACAATGAGCAGTTCTTC. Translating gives CSARDPNSYNEQFF.

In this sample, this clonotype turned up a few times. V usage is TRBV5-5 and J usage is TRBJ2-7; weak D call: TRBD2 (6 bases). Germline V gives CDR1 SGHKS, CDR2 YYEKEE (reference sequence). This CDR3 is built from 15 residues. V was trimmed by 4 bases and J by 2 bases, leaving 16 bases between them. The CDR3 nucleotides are TGTGCCAGCAGCCATGAGGGACTTTCGCCCTACGAGCAGTACTTC. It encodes CASSHEGLSPYEQYF.

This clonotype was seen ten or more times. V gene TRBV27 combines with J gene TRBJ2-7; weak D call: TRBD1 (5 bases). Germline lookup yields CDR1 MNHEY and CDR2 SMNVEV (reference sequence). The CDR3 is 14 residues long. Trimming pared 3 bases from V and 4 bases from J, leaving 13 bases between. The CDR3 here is CASSLGPPTYEQYF. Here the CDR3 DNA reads TGTGCCAGCAGTTTGGGGCCACCCACTTACGAGCAGTACTTC.

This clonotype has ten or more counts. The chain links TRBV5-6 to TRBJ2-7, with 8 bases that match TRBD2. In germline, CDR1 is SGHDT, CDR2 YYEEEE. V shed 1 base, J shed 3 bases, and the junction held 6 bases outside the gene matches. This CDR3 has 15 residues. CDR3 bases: TGTGCCAGCAGCTTGAGAGTCACTAGCGGCTACGAGCAGTACTTC. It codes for CASSLRVTSGYEQYF. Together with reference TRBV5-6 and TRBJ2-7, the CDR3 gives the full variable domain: DAGVTQSPTHLIKTRGQQVTLRCSPKSGHDTVSWYQQALGQGPQFIFQYYEEEERQRGNFPDRFSGHQFPNYSSELNVNALLLGDSALYLCASSLRVTSGYEQYFGPGTRLTVT.

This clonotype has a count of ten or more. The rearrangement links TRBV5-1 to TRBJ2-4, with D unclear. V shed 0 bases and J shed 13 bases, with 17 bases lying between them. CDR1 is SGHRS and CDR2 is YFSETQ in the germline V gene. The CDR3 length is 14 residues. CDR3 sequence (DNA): TGCGCCAGCAGCTTGGAAGGGCCATTCGAGCACCAGTACTTC. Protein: CASSLEGPFEHQYF.

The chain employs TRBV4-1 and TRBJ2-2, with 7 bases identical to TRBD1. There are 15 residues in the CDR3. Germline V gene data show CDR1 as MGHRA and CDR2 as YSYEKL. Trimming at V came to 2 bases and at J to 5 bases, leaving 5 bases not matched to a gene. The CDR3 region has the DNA TGCGCCAGCAGCCAATACAAGACAGGGACCGGGGAGCTGTTTTTT. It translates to CASSQYKTGTGELFF.

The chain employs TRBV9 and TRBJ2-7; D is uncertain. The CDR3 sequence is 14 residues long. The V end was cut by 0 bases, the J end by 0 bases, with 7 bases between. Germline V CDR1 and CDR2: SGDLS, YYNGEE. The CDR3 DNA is TGTGCCAGCAGCGTAGATGGCGGCTCCTACGAGCAGTACTTC. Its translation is CASSVDGGSYEQYF.

CDR3 DNA: TGCAGTGCTAGAATTTCGGGACTAGCGGGGAACAATGAGCAGTTCTTC. It codes for CSARISGLAGNNEQFF. The chain joins TRBV20-1 to TRBJ2-1, with TRBD2 matching over 13 bases. Germline CDR1 reads DFQATT; CDR2 reads SNEGSKA (reference sequence). Trimming took 2 bases from V and 5 from J; bases not matched to a gene: 6. CDR3 size: 16 residues.

CDR3 coding DNA: TGCGCCAGCAGCTTGTTCTTGACGGATGAAAAACTGTTTTTT. It specifies CASSLFLTDEKLFF. The J gene is TRBJ1-4, the V gene TRBV5-1, with D uncertain. Trimming cost V 1 base and J 6 bases, with 10 bases left between them. The CDR3 spans 14 residues. From germline, CDR1 is SGHRS and CDR2 YFSETQ.

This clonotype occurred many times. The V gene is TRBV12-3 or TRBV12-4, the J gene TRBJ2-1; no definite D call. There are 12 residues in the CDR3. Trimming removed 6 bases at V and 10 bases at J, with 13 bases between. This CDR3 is CASRDNSGEQFF. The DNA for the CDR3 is TGTGCCAGCAGAGACAACTCCGGGGAGCAGTTCTTC.

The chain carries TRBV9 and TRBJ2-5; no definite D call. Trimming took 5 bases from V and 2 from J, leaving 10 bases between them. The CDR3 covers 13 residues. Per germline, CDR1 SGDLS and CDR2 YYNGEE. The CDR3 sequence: CASSSFGQETQYF. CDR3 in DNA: TGTGCCAGCAGTTCATTCGGGCAAGAGACCCAGTACTTC.

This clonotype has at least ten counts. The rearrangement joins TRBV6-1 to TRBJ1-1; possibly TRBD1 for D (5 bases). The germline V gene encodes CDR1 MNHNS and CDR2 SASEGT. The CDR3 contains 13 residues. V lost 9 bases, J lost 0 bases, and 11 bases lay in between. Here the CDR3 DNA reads TGTGCCAGTACCGGGACGGTGAACACTGAAGCTTTCTTT. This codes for CASTGTVNTEAFF.

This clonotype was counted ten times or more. This CDR3 is CAISESIGGTEAFF. CDR3 bases: TGTGCCATCAGTGAGTCTATCGGCGGCACTGAAGCTTTCTTT. This chain links TRBV10-3 with TRBJ1-1; no clear D. V lost 0 bases to trimming and J lost 4 bases, with 9 bases between them. The CDR3 has 14 residues. Germline CDR1 and CDR2: ENHRY and SYGVKD.

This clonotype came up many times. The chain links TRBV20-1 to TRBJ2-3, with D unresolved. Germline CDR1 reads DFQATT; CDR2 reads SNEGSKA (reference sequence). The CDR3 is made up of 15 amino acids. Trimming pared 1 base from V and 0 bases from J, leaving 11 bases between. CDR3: CSARGIRISTDTQYF. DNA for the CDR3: TGCAGTGCTAGAGGCATTAGGATTAGCACAGATACGCAGTATTTT.

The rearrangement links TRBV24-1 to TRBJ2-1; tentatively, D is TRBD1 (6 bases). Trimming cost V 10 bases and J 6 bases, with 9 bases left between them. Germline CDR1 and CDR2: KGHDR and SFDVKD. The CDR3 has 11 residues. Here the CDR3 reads CATSQGNEQFF. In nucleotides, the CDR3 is TGTGCCACATCACAGGGCAATGAGCAGTTCTTC.

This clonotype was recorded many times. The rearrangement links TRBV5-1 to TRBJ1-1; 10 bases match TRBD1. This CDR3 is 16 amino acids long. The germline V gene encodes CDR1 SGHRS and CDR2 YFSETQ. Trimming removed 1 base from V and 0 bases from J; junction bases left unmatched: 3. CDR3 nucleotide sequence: TGCGCCAGCAGCTTGTCAGGGACAGGGGTGAACACTGAAGCTTTCTTT. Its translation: CASSLSGTGVNTEAFF.

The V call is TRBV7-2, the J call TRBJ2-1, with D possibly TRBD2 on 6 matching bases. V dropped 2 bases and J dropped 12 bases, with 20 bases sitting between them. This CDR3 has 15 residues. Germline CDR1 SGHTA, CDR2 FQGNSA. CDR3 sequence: CASSLLGPAAGGQFF. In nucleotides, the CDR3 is TGTGCCAGCAGCTTACTTGGACCAGCAGCGGGTGGGCAGTTCTTC.

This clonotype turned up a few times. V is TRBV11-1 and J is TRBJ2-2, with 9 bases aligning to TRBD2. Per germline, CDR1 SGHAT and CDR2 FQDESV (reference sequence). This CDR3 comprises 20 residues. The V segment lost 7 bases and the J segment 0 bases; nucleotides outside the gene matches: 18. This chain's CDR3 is CASILSRQAGGFPNTGELFF. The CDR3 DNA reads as TGTGCCAGCATCCTAAGTCGTCAAGCGGGAGGCTTCCCGAACACCGGGGAGCTGTTTTTT.

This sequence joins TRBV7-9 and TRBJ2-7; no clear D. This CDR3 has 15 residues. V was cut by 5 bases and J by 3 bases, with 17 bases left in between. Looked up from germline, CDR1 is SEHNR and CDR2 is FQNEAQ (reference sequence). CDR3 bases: TGTGCCAGCAGCCATTCCCGGGCTGAACACTACGAGCAGTACTTC. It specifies CASSHSRAEHYEQYF.

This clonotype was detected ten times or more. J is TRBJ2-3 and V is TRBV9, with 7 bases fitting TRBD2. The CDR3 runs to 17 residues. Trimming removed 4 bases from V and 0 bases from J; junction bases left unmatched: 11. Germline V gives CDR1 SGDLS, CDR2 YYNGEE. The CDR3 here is CASSTLAETVSTDTQYF. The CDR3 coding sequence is TGTGCCAGCAGCACTCTAGCGGAGACGGTCAGCACAGATACGCAGTATTTT.

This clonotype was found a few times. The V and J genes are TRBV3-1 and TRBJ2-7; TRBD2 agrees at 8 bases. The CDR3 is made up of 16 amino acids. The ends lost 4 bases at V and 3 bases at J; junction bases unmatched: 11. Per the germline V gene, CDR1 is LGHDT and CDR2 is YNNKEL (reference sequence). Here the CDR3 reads CASSRVPAGGVYEQYF. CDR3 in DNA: TGTGCCAGCAGCCGTGTCCCGGCGGGAGGTGTCTACGAGCAGTACTTC.

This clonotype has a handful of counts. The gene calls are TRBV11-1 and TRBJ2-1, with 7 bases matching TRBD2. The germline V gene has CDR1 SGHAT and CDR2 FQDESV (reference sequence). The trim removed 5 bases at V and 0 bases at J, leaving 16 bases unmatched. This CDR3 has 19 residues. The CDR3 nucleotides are TGTGCCAGCAGCCTCATTTTGGGGGGAGGGCCGTTCTCCTACAATGAGCAGTTCTTC. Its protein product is CASSLILGGGPFSYNEQFF.

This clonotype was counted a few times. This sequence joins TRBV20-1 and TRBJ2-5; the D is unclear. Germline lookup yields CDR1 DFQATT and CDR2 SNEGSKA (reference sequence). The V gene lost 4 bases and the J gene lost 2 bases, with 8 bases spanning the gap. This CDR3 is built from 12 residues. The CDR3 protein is CSAKVLQETQYF. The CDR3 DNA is TGCAGTGCTAAGGTTCTGCAAGAGACCCAGTACTTC.

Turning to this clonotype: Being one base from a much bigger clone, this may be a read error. DNA for the CDR3: TGCGCCAGCAGCTCACAGGGACGGGACGTCCTGCCTTTC. It encodes CASSSQGRDVLPF. The chain carries TRBV5-1 and TRBJ2-6; D might be TRBD1 (6 bases). The germline CDR1 and CDR2 sequences are SGHRS and YFSETQ. This CDR3 is built from 13 residues.

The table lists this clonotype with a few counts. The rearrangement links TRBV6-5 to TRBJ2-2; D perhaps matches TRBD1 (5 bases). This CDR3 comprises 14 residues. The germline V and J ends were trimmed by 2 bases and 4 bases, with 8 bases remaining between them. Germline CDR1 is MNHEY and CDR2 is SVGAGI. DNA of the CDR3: TGTGCCAGCAGTTACGGGGCCGCCACCGGGGAGCTGTTTTTT. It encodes CASSYGAATGELFF.

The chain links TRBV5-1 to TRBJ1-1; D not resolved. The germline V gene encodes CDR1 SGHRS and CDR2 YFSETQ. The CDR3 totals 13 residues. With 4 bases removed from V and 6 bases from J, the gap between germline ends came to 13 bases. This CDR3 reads CASSMGGKAEAFF. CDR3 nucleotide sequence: TGCGCCAGCAGCATGGGAGGGAAGGCTGAAGCTTTCTTT.

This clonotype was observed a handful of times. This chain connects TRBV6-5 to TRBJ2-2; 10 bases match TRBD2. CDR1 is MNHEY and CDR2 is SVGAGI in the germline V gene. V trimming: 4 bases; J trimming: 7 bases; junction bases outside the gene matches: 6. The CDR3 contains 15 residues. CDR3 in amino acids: CASSFGTSVVGELFF. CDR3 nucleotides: TGTGCCAGCAGTTTCGGGACTAGCGTCGTCGGGGAGCTGTTTTTT.

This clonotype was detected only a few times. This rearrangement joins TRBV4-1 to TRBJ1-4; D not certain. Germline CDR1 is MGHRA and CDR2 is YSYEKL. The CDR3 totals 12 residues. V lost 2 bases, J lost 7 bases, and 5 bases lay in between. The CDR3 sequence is CASSQIGEKLFF. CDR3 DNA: TGCGCCAGCAGCCAAATCGGTGAAAAACTGTTTTTT.

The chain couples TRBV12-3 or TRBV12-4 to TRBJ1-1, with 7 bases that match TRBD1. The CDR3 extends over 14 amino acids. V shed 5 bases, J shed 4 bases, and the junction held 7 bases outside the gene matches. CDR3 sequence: CASSQQGPSTEAFF. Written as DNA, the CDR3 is TGTGCCAGCAGTCAACAGGGGCCCTCCACTGAAGCTTTCTTT.